The 16 T cell receptor beta chains given below trace back to one sample, sequenced in a study of T cell responses to AZD1222 COVID-19 vaccine. Generated by immunoSEQ multiplex PCR, the TCRdb table keeps only in-frame clones and is missing some. The sample shows 140,000 to 150,000 clones, 75% to 95% of them seen only once. The sample consisted of peripheral blood, taken 28 days after the second dose of the MenACWY control vaccine. The receptor source for this set is an adult who received the MenACWY meningococcal vaccine as a control.

The chain links TRBV5-1 to TRBJ1-3; a weak D match, TRBD1 (5 bases). Trimming left V 0 bases short and J 1 base short, with 8 bases between. Germline V gene sequence: CDR1 SGHRS, CDR2 YFSETQ. CDR3 size: 15 residues. DNA of the CDR3: TGCGCCAGCAGCTTGGATCAGGGTTCTGGAAACACCATATATTTT. Its translation is CASSLDQGSGNTIYF.

The genes are TRBV6-5 and TRBJ1-2; D is possibly TRBD1 (5 bases). Germline CDR1 is MNHEY and CDR2 is SVGAGI. V lost 6 bases and J lost 4, with 12 bases in between. The CDR3 runs 13 residues. CDR3 amino acids: CASRAGATYGYTF. In DNA form, the CDR3 reads TGTGCCAGCAGGGCTGGGGCTACCTATGGCTACACCTTC.

The chain has TRBV12-3 or TRBV12-4 and TRBJ2-1; unclear D gene. This CDR3 region has 12 residues. V lost 6 bases and J 15 bases, leaving 18 bases between the germline ends. CDR3 coding DNA: TGTGCCAGCAGCCCCCAGACTCCAACGCCGTTCTTC. It yields the protein CASSPQTPTPFF.

The chain has TRBV7-3 and TRBJ2-3; D gene unclear. The V and J ends lost 5 bases and 4 bases respectively, with 7 bases between them. CDR1 is SGHTA and CDR2 is FQGTGA in the germline V gene. CDR3 size: 12 residues. CDR3 nucleotides: TGTGCCAGCAGCGCAACATCAGATACGCAGTATTTT. It codes for CASSATSDTQYF.

The chain is built from TRBV6-5 and TRBJ1-3, with 8 bases that match TRBD1. CDR3 length: 14 residues. Trimming at V came to 7 bases and at J to 4 bases, leaving 6 bases not matched to a gene. CDR1 and CDR2 from the germline V gene are MNHEY and SVGAGI. The CDR3: CASTQGAGGNTIYF. The CDR3 region has the DNA TGTGCCAGCACCCAGGGGGCAGGAGGAAACACCATATATTTT.

This chain joins TRBV3-1 (or the pseudogene TRBV3-2) and TRBJ1-2; D call uncertain. Germline V gene lookup returns CDR1 LGHDT and CDR2 YNNKEL (reference sequence). V was trimmed by 1 base and J by 8 bases, leaving 14 bases between them. The CDR3 is 14 residues long. The CDR3 nucleotides read TGTGCCAGCAGCCAAGGGGCCTTCCCATGGGGCTACACCTTC. Translated, it gives CASSQGAFPWGYTF.

This clone was recorded once. The V gene is TRBV7-6, the J gene TRBJ2-5; TRBD1 matches 7 bases. V dropped 5 bases and J dropped 2; count of bases not matched to a gene: 8. This CDR3 has 15 amino acids. Per the germline V gene, CDR1 is SGHVS and CDR2 is FNYEAQ. The CDR3 bases are TGTGCCAGCAGCCAGGCCGGGACAGTACAAGAGACCCAGTACTTC. It codes for CASSQAGTVQETQYF.

This chain links TRBV3-1 (or the pseudogene TRBV3-2) with TRBJ2-1; maybe TRBD1 (6 bases). With 4 bases removed from V and 13 bases from J, the gap between germline ends came to 20 bases. CDR1 and CDR2 (germline): LGHDT, YNNKEL (reference sequence). The CDR3 length is 14 residues. The CDR3 loop reads CASSPWTDLVDQFF. The DNA for the CDR3 is TGTGCCAGCAGCCCCTGGACAGACCTAGTGGACCAGTTCTTC.

The gene calls are TRBV15 and TRBJ2-1; the match to TRBD2 covers 9 bases. Losses at the gene ends were 1 base for V and 7 bases for J; bases not matched to a gene: 8. The CDR3 sequence is 16 residues long. The V gene's germline CDR1 is LNHNV and CDR2 YYDKDF (reference sequence). This CDR3 reads CATSRGRTSVLNEQFF. In DNA, the CDR3 is TGTGCCACCAGCAGAGGGAGGACTAGCGTGTTAAATGAGCAGTTCTTC.

The chain couples TRBV19 to TRBJ1-2, with D uncertain. Germline lookup yields CDR1 LNHDA and CDR2 SQIVND (reference sequence). The CDR3 totals 14 residues. V was pared by 9 bases and J by 8 bases, with 22 bases between. Written as DNA, the CDR3 is TGTGCCAGCGAACCGGGATTGGCAGGAAGGGGCTACACCTTC. Translated, it gives CASEPGLAGRGYTF.

The genes are TRBV15 and TRBJ1-2; unclear D gene. The V gene lost 0 bases and the J gene lost 7 bases, with 12 bases spanning the gap. The CDR3 covers 14 residues. The germline gives CDR1 LNHNV, CDR2 YYDKDF (reference sequence). CDR3 protein: CATSRDRPMSGYTF. The CDR3 bases are TGTGCCACCAGCAGAGATAGGCCGATGAGTGGCTACACCTTC.

The V gene is TRBV7-2, the J gene TRBJ1-6, with 12 bases matching TRBD1. This CDR3 has 16 amino acids. The germline gives CDR1 SGHTA, CDR2 FQGNSA. V dropped 3 bases and J dropped 10; count of bases not matched to a gene: 7. Here the CDR3 DNA reads TGTGCCAGCAGCTTGGGACAGGGGGCAATCAGATCACCCCTCCACTTT. Its protein is CASSLGQGAIRSPLHF.

The chain combines TRBV28 with TRBJ1-1, with unresolved D. The CDR3 contains 14 residues. The V gene's germline CDR1 is MDHEN and CDR2 SYDVKM. V lost 3 bases and J 6 bases, leaving 14 bases between the germline ends. CDR3 sequence reads: CASSLDVGGSEAFF. Here the CDR3 DNA reads TGTGCCAGCAGTTTGGATGTAGGAGGCTCTGAAGCTTTCTTT.

This rearrangement joins TRBV4-2 to TRBJ2-1; 7 nucleotides agree with TRBD2. Germline values: CDR1 LGHNA, CDR2 YNFKEQ. There are 13 residues in the CDR3. V shed 3 bases and J 9 bases; nucleotides not matched to a gene: 5. The chain's CDR3 is CASSQGLNLEQFF. The CDR3, as DNA: TGTGCCAGCAGCCAGGGACTAAACCTTGAGCAGTTCTTC.

The chain couples TRBV19 to TRBJ2-3; 7 bases map to TRBD1. V dropped 6 bases and J dropped 4; count of bases not matched to a gene: 10. CDR3 length: 15 amino acids. Germline V CDR1 and CDR2: LNHDA, SQIVND (reference sequence). The CDR3 is CASSSRDSLADTQYF. The CDR3 DNA reads TGTGCCAGTAGCAGCAGGGACAGTTTAGCAGATACGCAGTATTTT.

The rearrangement uses TRBV12-3 or TRBV12-4 and TRBJ1-1; D might be TRBD1 (5 bases). The V end lost 6 bases, the J end lost 8 bases, and 13 bases lay between the germline ends. The CDR3 has 12 residues. Written as DNA, the CDR3 is TGTGCCAGCAGGGGGGACCTGGCAGAAGCTTTCTTT. This translates into CASRGDLAEAFF.